This T cell receptor (beta chain) was found in a study of neurological immune-mediated disorders. Notes on the study in general: No CDR3 amino acid sequences recurred among expanded clones across subjects, suggesting private repertoires in all groups. The study found the most TCR clonal expansion in HTLV-1-associated myelopathy and the least in multiple sclerosis, below healthy controls.

Sample time point: longitudinal time-point 1 (baseline). Where libraries were unsorted, they were derived from 2 million PBMCs stored at -80 degrees C. The cDNA came from 5'RACE with 10-nucleotide random UMIs. TCRdb processed the 5' RACE reads anew with MiXCR; each CDR3 protein has one entry. Of about 53,000 distinct CDR3 sequences listed, 10% are singletons. Between the trimmed V and J ends, which lost 3 bases and 4 bases, there was a span of 11 bases. The germline V gene encodes CDR1 WNHNN and CDR2 SYGVQD (reference sequence). CDR3 length: 14 amino acids. The sample holds many counts of this clonotype. The antigen remains undetermined.

This clonotype was sampled from a woman aged 40-49 years in good health. The V and J genes are TRBV10-1 and TRBJ2-3; tentative D call: TRBD2 (6 bases). Sequenced sample: PBMCs. The CDR3 sequence is CASSDGGSADTQYF. The CDR3 DNA follows: TGCGCCAGCAGTGACGGGGGAAGCGCAGATACGCAGTATTTT.